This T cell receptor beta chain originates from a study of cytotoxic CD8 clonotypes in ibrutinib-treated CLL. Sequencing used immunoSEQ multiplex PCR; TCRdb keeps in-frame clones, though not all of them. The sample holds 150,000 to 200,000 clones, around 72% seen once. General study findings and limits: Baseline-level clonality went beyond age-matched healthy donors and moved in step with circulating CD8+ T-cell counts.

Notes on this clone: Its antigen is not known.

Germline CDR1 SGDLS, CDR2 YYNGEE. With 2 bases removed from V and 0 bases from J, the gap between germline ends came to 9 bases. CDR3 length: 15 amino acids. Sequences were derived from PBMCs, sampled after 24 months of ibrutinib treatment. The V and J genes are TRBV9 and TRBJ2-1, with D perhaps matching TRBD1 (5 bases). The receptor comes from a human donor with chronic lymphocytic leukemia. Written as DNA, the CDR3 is TGTGCCAGCAGCGTTACAGGCAGCTCCTACAATGAGCAGTTCTTC. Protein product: CASSVTGSSYNEQFF.